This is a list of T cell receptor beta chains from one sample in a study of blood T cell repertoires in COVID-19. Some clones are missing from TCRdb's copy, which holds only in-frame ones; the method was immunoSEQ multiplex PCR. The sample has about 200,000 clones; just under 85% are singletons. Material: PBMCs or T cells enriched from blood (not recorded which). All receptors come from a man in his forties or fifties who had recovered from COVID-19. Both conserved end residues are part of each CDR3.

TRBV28 CASSGADLSEEYTEAFF
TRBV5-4 CASSPADGAGGNIQYF
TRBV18 CASSPEQGQSSYEQYF
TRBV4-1 CASSQGGRVNEQFF
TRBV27 CASRWQRGTDTQYF
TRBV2 CASSGSQQDQPQHF
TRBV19 CASSIGQRNSPLHF
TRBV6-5 CASRAGQLDRYTF
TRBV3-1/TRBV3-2 CASSTGGAHYEQYF
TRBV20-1 CMAQGNYGYTF
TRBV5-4 CASSTTSGSRETQYF
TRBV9 CASSVDPDLNTEAFF
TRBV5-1 CASSLVPSSGNTIYF
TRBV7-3 CASSPGTSGYNEQFF
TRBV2 CASSGAGKEKLFF
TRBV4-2 CASLIADRDDTEAFF
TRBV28 CASGGSFNYGYTF
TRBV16 CASSRTGTGNQPQHF
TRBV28 CASSLSWRGRTETQYF
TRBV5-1 CASSLDNGQAELFF
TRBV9 CASSVASGDSYNSPLHF
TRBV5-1 CASSFAETYEQYF
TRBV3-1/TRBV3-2 CASSLRDTEAFF
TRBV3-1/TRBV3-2 CASSQVGGGGAPQYF
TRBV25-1 CASSSGANVLTF
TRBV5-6 CASSARTGSTDTQYF
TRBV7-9 CASTPPRVNTEAFF
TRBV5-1 CASTQGQRNTEAFF
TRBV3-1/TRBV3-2 CASSQVGGVATQYF
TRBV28 CASSLTSYEQYF
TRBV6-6 CASSRDRSDYGYTF
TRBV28 CASSLNTDYGYTF
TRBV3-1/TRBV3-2 CASSQDWGGPLYEQYF
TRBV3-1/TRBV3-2 CASSQIPSQGYEQYF
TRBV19 CASRHSGTDTQYF
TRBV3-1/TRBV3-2 CASSQDLVERNTIYF
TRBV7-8 CASSWSPGSYTIYF
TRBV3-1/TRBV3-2 CASSQDLGSSSYEQYF
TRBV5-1 CASSWSSETQYF
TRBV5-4 CASSFGTSGRAVSGEQYF